This T cell receptor beta chain came from a study of beta chain features in type 1 diabetes. On the study more broadly: On cell yields, gender and age, patients and healthy donors were similar.

Trimming at V came to 0 bases and at J to 3 bases, leaving 6 bases not matched to a gene. This CDR3 has 15 residues. Germline CDR1 reads GTSNPN; CDR2 reads SVGIG (reference sequence). CD45RO/CCR7/CD25/CD127/CD95/CD27 separated CD4+ naive, central memory, regulatory and stem cell-like memory cells by sorting. Whole-study results and caveats: Shortening of TCRB CDR3s, moderate but significant, appeared in all four CD4+ subsets of Type 1 diabetes patients.

Since all of the isolated RNA was reverse transcribed, expressed TCRB transcripts were what got sequenced. Naive, central memory and regulatory T cell samples yielded around 3.5 million reads on average. TCRdb's copy holds only in-frame clones and misses some; the assay was immunoSEQ multiplex PCR. The sample has some 200,000 clones, 15% to 20% seen once. This clone has only a few counts. Antigen unknown. Sample: naive CD4+ T cells from blood. The chain employs TRBV30 and TRBJ1-1, with 8 bases aligning to TRBD1. The clonotype comes from a man aged 25 to 45 with type 1 diabetes. The CDR3 DNA is TGTGCCTGGAGTGTACTCTACAGGGGGGACACTGAAGCTTTCTTT. This gives the protein CAWSVLYRGDTEAFF.